Shown below are 9 T cell receptor beta chains from a single sample sequenced in a study of early T cells in non-severe SARS-CoV-2 infection. Via MiXCR, TCRdb re-called the 5' RACE reads, giving one row per CDR3 protein. Here the sample spans tens of thousands of distinct CDR3 sequences, around 10% being singletons. The sequenced sample was whole blood. The receptors originated from an adult who was a healthcare worker with PCR-confirmed SARS-CoV-2 infection or an uninfected control (not recorded which).

This clonotype was seen once. The chain joins TRBV29-1 to TRBJ1-5; 7 bases agree with TRBD1. The V gene's germline CDR1 is SQVTM and CDR2 ANQGSEA. J lost 5 bases, V lost 5 bases, and 6 bases had no gene match. CDR3 length equals 13 residues. The DNA of the CDR3 is TGCAGCGTTCAGGGCAGGGGGGATCAGCCCCAGCATTTT. This encodes CSVQGRGDQPQHF.

The chain combines TRBV3-1 with TRBJ2-5, with D possibly being TRBD2 (6 bases). Per the germline V gene, CDR1 is LGHDT and CDR2 is YNNKEL (reference sequence). V was pared by 4 bases and J by 6 bases, with 12 bases between. This CDR3 is built from 13 residues. The CDR3 sequence is CASSLEGAKTQYF. CDR3 bases: TGTGCCAGCAGCCTGGAGGGCGCGAAGACCCAGTACTTC.

This chain joins TRBV12-3 or TRBV12-4 and TRBJ1-1; possible D gene TRBD1, 5 bases. V lost 6 bases and J lost 7, with 12 bases in between. The length of the CDR3 is 12 residues. The DNA of the CDR3 is TGTGCCAGCAGGCAGGGACTGGATGAAGCTTTCTTT. Translated, it gives CASRQGLDEAFF.

This clonotype was seen repeatedly, ten times or more. This chain uses TRBV6-4 with TRBJ2-3, with 7 bases identical to TRBD1. Germline CDR1 MRHNA, CDR2 SNTAGT. After removal of 0 bases from V and 4 bases from J, the junction contained 1 base not matched to a gene. The CDR3 runs 14 residues. The CDR3 region is CASSDSTGPDTQYF. The CDR3 bases are TGTGCCAGCAGTGACTCGACAGGGCCAGATACGCAGTATTTT.

This clonotype showed up just a few times. The genes are TRBV20-1 and TRBJ2-5, with 8 nucleotides matching TRBD2. Germline CDR1 DFQATT, CDR2 SNEGSKA (reference sequence). The CDR3 is 15 residues long. Trimming at V came to 2 bases and at J to 1 base, leaving 6 bases not matched to a gene. The CDR3 sequence is CSARSVAGSQETQYF. Here the CDR3 DNA reads TGCAGTGCTAGAAGCGTAGCGGGGAGCCAAGAGACCCAGTACTTC.

This clonotype was counted many times. V and J are TRBV27 and TRBJ2-2, with a possible D match to TRBD1 (6 bases). The V and J ends lost 8 bases and 5 bases respectively, with 18 bases between them. Per the germline V gene, CDR1 is MNHEY and CDR2 is SMNVEV (reference sequence). The CDR3 extends over 15 amino acids. The CDR3 is CASHTTGTITGELFF. The CDR3 DNA reads as TGTGCCAGCCACACAACCGGGACAATTACCGGGGAGCTGTTTTTT.

The chain uses TRBV11-2 and TRBJ2-4; D unresolved. The CDR3 is made up of 11 amino acids. V was pared by 5 bases and J by 8 bases, with 7 bases between. The V gene's germline CDR1 is SGHAT and CDR2 FQNNGV. As DNA, the CDR3 is TGTGCCAGCAGCCCCGCGGACATTCAGTACTTC. Residues: CASSPADIQYF.

This clonotype is medium-sized by share. V is TRBV5-6 and J is TRBJ2-5; D remains ambiguous. Between the trimmed V and J ends, which lost 0 bases and 0 bases, there was a span of 12 bases. Germline CDR1 is SGHDT and CDR2 is YYEEEE. The CDR3 extends over 16 amino acids. In nucleotides, the CDR3 is TGTGCCAGCAGCTTGGCCCTCGCGACAAACCAAGAGACCCAGTACTTC. Its protein product is CASSLALATNQETQYF.

The chain carries TRBV28 and TRBJ1-1; D remains ambiguous. This CDR3 has 14 amino acids. Germline values: CDR1 MDHEN, CDR2 SYDVKM. With 4 bases removed from V and 0 bases from J, the gap between germline ends came to 9 bases. CDR3 in amino acids: CASSSDGLNTEAFF. The CDR3 DNA is TGTGCCAGCAGTTCGGACGGATTGAACACTGAAGCTTTCTTT.